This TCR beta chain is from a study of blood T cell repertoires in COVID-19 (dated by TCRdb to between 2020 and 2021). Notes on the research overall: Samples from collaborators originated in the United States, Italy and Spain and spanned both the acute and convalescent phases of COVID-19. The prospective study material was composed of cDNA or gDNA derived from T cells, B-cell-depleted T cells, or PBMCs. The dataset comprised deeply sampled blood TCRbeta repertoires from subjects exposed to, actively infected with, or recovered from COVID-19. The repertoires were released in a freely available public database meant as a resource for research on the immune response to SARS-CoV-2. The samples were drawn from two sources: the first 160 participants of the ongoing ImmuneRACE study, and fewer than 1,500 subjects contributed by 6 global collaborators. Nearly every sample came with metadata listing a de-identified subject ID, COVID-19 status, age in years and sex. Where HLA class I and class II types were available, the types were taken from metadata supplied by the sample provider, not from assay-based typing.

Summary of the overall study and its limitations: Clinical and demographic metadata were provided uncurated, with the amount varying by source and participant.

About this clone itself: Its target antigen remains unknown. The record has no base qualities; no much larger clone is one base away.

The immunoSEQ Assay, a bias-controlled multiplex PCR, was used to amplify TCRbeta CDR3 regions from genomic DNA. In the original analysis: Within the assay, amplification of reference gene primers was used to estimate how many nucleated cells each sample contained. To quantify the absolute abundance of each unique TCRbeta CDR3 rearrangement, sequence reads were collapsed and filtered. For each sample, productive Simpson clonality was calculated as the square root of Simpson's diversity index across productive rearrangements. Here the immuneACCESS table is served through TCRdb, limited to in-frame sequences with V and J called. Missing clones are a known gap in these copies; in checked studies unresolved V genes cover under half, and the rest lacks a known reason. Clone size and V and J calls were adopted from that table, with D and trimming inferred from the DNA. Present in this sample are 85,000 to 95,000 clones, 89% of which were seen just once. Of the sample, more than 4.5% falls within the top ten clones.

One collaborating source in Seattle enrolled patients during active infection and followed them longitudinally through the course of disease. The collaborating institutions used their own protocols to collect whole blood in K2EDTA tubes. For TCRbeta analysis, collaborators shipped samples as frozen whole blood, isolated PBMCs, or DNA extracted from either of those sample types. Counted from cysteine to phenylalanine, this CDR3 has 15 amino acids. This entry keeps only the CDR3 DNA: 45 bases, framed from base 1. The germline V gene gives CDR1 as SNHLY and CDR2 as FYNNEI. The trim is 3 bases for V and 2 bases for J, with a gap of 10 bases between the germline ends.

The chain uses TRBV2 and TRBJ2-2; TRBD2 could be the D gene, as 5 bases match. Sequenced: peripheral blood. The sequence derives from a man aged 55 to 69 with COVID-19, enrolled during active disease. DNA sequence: TGTGCCAGCAGTGACGCGACTAAAAACACCGGGGAGCTGTTTTTT. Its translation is CASSDATKNTGELFF.